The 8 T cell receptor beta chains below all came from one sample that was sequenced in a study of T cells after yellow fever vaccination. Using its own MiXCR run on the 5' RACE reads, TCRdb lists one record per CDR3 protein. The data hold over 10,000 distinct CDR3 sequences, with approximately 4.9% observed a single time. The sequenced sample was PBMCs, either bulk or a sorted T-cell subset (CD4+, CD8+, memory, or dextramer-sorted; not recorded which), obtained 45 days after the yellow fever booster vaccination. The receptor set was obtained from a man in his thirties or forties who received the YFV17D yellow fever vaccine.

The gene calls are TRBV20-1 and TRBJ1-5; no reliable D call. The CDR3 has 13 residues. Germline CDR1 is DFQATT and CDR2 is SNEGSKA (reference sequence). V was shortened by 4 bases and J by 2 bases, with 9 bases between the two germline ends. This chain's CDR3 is CSAMEGGNQPQHF. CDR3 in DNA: TGCAGTGCTATGGAGGGTGGCAATCAGCCCCAGCATTTT.

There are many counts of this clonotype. The CDR3 region is CASSQGSYEQYF. The CDR3 region has the DNA TGTGCCAGCAGCCAAGGTTCCTACGAGCAGTACTTC. The V call is TRBV4-2, the J call TRBJ2-7; no clear D. This CDR3 comprises 12 residues. Trimming cost V 1 base and J 1 base, with 2 bases left between them. Germline-derived CDR1 and CDR2 are LGHNA and YNFKEQ.

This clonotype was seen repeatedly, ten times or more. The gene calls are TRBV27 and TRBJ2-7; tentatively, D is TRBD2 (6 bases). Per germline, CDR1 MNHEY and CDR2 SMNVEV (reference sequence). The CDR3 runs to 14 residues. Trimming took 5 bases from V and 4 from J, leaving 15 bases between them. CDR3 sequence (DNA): TGTGCCAGCAGTCCGGGGGACGGATATTACGAGCAGTACTTC. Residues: CASSPGDGYYEQYF.

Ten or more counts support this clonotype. CDR3 protein: CASSLRDLTHEQYF. The CDR3 DNA is TGTGCCAGCAGCTTACGGGACCTAACCCACGAGCAGTACTTC. The gene calls are TRBV7-6 and TRBJ2-7, with D tentatively TRBD1 or TRBD2 (5 bases each). The length of the CDR3 is 14 residues. Germline V CDR1 and CDR2: SGHVS, FNYEAQ. The ends were cut back, 2 bases at V and 5 bases at J, with 13 bases in the middle.

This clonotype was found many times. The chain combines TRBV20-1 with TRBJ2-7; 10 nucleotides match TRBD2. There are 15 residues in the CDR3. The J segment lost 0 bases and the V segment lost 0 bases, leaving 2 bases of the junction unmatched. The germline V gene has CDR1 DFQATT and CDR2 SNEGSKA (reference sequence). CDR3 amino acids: CSARDSGRPSYEQYF. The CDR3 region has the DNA TGCAGTGCTAGAGATAGCGGGAGGCCCTCCTACGAGCAGTACTTC.

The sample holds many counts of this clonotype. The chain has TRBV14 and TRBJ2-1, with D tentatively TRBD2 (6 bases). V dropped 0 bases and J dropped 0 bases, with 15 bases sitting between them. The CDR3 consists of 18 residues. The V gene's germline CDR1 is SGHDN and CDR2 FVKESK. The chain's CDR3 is CASSQDWSRLGSYNEQFF. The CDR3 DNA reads TGTGCCAGCAGCCAAGACTGGTCGAGACTAGGCTCCTACAATGAGCAGTTCTTC.

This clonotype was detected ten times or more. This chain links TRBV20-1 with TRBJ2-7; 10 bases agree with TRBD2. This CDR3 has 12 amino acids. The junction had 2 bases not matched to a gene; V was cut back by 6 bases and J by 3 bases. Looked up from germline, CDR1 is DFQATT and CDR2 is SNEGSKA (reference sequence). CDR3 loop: CSARTSGYEQYF. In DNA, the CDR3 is TGCAGTGCACGGACTAGCGGCTACGAGCAGTACTTC.

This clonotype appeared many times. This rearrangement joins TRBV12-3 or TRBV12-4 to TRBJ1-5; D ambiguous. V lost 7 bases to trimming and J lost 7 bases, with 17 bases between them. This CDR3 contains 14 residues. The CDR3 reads CASTRFEGSQPQHF. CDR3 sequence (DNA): TGTGCCAGCACTAGGTTCGAGGGTAGCCAGCCCCAGCATTTT.